This TCR beta chain came from a study of cytomegalovirus exposure and HLA in healthy donors. Whole-study context: Of around 400 genotyped donors, roughly 81% grouped in the Caucasian-associated ancestry cluster. General observations from the study: Sequencing likely generated an artifact that appeared as a cluster of highly shared sequence variants. Fewer N-insertions than the roughly 630-donor mean were reportedly shown by an Asian-associated ancestry cluster in a later analysis.

The CDR3 consists of 15 residues. J was trimmed by 4 bases and V by 4 bases; bases with no gene match: 9. Germline CDR1 reads SGHNT; CDR2 reads YYREEE (reference sequence). On this clone itself: As yet, its antigen is unknown.

Researchers ran the PCR with 60 Vbeta and 13 Jbeta primers. Measured with immunoSEQ multiplex PCR; TCRdb has only the in-frame clones, and not every one. Of about 130,000 clones listed, around 83% were seen once; the top ten hold over 0.95%. The gene calls are TRBV5-4 and TRBJ2-5; 8 nucleotides match TRBD2. The sequenced material came from PBMCs. The sequence was collected from a girl aged 2 to 10 in good health and CMV-seronegative. The CDR3 spells CASSDPGGVGETQYF. CDR3 DNA sequence: TGTGCCAGCAGCGACCCCGGGGGGGTGGGAGAGACCCAGTACTTC.